This TCR beta chain comes out of a study of T cell responses to AZD1222 COVID-19 vaccine. About the research overall: Both about-4-week and about-12-week second-dose recipients were combined. Findings of the study overall: There were mostly white British donors and more females than males, and clonal diversity was possibly underestimated. Mapped onto spike, vaccine-associated CD4 TCRs spanned it and were dominant at 160-218 and 743-854. Repertoire sampling was restricted to post-peak T cell response timepoints.

Clones were sequenced by immunoSEQ multiplex PCR, and TCRdb holds only the in-frame ones, with some missing. The sample has over 65,000 clones; 60% to 80% are singletons. This CDR3 spans 15 amino acids. V was clipped by 4 bases and J by 0 bases, with 13 bases between them. Per germline, CDR1 SGHRS and CDR2 YFSETQ. With regard to this clone: The antigen remains unidentified.

The chain recombines TRBV5-1 with TRBJ1-1; a possible D gene is TRBD1 (5 bases). The sequenced sample was peripheral blood, obtained on day 0 of AZD1222 vaccination. This clonotype originated in an adult in good health. CDR3 loop: CASSAKEGVNTEAFF. The CDR3 DNA sequence: TGCGCCAGCAGCGCTAAGGAAGGGGTGAACACTGAAGCTTTCTTT.